The clone carrying this T cell receptor (beta chain) was seen just once. The record originates from a study of blood T cell repertoires in COVID-19. Clones were sequenced by immunoSEQ multiplex PCR, and TCRdb holds only the in-frame ones, with some missing. The table shows 120,000 or so clones, with about three quarters occurring only once. The source is a man aged 65-85 years with acute or convalescent COVID-19. The sequencing sample was made of peripheral blood.

CDR3 residues: CASSPGAHSGNTIYF. CDR3 sequence (DNA): TGTGCCAGCAGCCCAGGCGCACACTCTGGAAACACCATATATTTT. The chain recombines TRBV7-2 with TRBJ1-3; no clear D gene. V dropped 5 bases and J dropped 0 bases, with 11 bases sitting between them. This CDR3 is built from 15 residues. Germline V lookup: CDR1 SGHTA, CDR2 FQGNSA. Full variable domain (remainder filled in from reference TRBV7-2 and TRBJ1-3): GAGVSQSPSNKVTEKGKDVELRCDPISGHTALYWYRQSLGQGLEFLIYFQGNSAPDKSGLPSDRFSAERTGGSVSTLTIQRTQQEDSAVYLCASSPGAHSGNTIYFGEGSWLTVV.